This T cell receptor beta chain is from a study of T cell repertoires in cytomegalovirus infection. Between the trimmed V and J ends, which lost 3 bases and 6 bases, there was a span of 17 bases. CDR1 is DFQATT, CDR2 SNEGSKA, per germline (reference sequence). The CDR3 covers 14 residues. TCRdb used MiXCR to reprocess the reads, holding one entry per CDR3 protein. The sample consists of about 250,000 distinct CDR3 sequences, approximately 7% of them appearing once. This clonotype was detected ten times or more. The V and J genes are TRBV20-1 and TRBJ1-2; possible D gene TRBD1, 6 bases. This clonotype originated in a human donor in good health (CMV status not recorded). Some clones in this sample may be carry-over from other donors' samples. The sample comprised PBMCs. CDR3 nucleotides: TGCAGTGCTAGGAGAGGGGGGGACGTGAATGGCTACACCTTC. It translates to CSARRGGDVNGYTF.